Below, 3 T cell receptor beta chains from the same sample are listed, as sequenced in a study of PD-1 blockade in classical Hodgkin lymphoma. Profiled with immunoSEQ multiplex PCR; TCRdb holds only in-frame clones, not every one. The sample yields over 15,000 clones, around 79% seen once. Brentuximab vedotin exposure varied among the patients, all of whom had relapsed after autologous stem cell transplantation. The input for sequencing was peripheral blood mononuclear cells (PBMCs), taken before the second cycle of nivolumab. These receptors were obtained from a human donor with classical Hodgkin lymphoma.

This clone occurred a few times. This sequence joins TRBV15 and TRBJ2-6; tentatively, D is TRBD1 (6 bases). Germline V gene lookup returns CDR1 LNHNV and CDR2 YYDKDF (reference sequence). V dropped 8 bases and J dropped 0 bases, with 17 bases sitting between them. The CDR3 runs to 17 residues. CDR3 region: CATASGTHISGANVLTF. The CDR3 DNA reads TGTGCCACCGCCTCCGGGACACACATCTCTGGGGCCAACGTCCTGACTTTC.

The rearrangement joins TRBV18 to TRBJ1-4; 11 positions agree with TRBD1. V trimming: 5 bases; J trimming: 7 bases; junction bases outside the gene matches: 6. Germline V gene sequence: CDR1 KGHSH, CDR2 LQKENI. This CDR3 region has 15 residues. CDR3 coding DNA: TGTGCCAGCTCAACTACCGGGACAGGGGGTGAAAAACTGTTTTTT. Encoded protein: CASSTTGTGGEKLFF. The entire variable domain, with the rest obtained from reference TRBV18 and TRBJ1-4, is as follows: NAGVMQNPRHLVRRRGQEARLRCSPMKGHSHVYWYRQLPEEGLKFMVYLQKENIIDESGMPKERFSAEFPKEGPSILRIQQVVRGDSAAYFCASSTTGTGGEKLFFGSGTQLSVL.

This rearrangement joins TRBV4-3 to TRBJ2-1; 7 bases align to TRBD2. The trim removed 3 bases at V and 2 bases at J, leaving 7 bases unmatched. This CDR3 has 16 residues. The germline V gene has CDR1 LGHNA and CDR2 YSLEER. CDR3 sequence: CASSQAIAGPYNEQFF. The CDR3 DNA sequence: TGCGCCAGCAGCCAGGCGATAGCGGGCCCCTACAATGAGCAGTTCTTC.